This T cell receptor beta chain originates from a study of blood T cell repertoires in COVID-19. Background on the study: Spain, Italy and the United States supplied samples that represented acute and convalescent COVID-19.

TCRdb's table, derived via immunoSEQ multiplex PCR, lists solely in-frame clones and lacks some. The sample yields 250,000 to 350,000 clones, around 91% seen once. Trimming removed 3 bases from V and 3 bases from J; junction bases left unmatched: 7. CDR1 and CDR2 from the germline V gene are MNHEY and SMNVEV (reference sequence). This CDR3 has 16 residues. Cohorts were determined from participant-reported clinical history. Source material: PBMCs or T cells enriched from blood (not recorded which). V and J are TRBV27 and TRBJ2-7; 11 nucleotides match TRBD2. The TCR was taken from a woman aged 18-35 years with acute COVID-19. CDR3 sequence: CASSFLTTSGNYEQYF. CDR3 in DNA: TGTGCCAGCAGTTTCCTGACGACTAGCGGGAACTACGAGCAGTACTTC.